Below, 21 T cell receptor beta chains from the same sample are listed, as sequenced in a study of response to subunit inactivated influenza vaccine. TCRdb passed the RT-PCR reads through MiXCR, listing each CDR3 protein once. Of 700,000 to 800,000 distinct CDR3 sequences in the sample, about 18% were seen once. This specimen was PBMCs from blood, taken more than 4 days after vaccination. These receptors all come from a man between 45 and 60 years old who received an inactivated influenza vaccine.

CDR3: CASSAGTGRYEQYF. In DNA, the CDR3 is TGCGCCAGCAGCGCCGGGACAGGGCGCTACGAGCAGTACTTC. The V call is TRBV4-3, the J call TRBJ2-7, with 9 bases that match TRBD1. Germline V gives CDR1 LGHNA, CDR2 YSLEER. V was pared by 5 bases and J by 3 bases, with 5 bases of the junction left unmatched. The CDR3 contains 14 residues.

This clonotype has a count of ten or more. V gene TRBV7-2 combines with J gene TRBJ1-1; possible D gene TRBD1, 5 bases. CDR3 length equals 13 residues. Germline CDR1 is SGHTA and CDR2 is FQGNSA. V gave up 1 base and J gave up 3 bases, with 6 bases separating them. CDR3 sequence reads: CASSLVRDTEAFF. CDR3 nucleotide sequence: TGTGCCAGCAGCTTAGTCAGGGACACTGAAGCTTTCTTT.

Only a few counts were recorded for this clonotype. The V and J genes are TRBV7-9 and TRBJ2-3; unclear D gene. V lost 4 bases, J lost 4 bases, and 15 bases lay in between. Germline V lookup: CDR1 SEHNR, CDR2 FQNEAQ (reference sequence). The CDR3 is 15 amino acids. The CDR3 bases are TGTGCCAGCAGCTATTCTCGCTTTGGGGCAGATACGCAGTATTTT. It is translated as CASSYSRFGADTQYF.

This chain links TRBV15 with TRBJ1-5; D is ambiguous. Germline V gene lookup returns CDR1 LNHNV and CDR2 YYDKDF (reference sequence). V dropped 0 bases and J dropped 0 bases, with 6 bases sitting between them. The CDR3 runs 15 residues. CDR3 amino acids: CATSRELYSNQPQHF. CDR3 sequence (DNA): TGTGCCACCAGCAGAGAGTTATATAGCAATCAGCCCCAGCATTTT. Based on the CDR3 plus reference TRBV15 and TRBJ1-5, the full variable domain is DAMVIQNPRYQVTQFGKPVTLSCSQTLNHNVMYWYQQKSSQAPKLLFHYYDKDFNNEADTPDNFQSRRPNTSFCFLDIRSPGLGDTAMYLCATSRELYSNQPQHFGDGTRLSIL.

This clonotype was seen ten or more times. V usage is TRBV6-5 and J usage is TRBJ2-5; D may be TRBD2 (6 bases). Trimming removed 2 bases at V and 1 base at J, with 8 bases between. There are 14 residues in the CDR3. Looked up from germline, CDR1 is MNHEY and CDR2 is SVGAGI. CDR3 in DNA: TGTGCCAGCAGTTACCTGGGGGGCCAAGAGACCCAGTACTTC. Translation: CASSYLGGQETQYF.

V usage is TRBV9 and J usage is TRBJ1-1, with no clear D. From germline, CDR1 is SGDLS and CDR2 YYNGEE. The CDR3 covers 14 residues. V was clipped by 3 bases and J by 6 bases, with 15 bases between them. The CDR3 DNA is TGTGCCAGCAGCGCGGAGAACCGGGAAGCTGAAGCTTTCTTT. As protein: CASSAENREAEAFF. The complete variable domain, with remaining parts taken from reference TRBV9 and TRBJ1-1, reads DSGVTQTPKHLITATGQRVTLRCSPRSGDLSVYWYQQSLDQGLQFLIQYYNGEERAKGNILERFSAQQFPDLHSELNLSSLELGDSALYFCASSAENREAEAFFGQGTRLTVV.

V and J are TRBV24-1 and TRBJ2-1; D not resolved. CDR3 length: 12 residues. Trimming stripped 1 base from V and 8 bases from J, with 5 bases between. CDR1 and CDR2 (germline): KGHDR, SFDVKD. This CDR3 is CATSDLAYEQFF. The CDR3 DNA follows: TGTGCCACCAGTGATTTAGCATATGAGCAGTTCTTC.

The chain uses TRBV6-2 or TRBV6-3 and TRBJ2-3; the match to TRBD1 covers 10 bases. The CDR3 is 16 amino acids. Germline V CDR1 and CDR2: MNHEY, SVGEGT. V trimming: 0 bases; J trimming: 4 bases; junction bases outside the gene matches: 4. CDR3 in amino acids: CASSYSGTGAPDTQYF. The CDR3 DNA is TGTGCCAGCAGTTACTCGGGGACAGGGGCCCCAGATACGCAGTATTTT.

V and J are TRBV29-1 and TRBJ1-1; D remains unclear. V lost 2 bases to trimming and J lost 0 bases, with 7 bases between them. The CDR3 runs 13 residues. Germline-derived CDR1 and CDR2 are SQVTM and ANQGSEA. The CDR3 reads CSVERVMNTEAFF. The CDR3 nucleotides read TGCAGCGTTGAAAGGGTTATGAACACTGAAGCTTTCTTT.

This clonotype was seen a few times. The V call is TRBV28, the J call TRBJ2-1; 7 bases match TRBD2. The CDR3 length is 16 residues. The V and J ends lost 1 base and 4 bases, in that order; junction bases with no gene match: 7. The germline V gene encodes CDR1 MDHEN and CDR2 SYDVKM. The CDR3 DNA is TGTGCCAGCAGTTTATTCCGGGAGGTAGGGTACAATGAGCAGTTCTTC. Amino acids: CASSLFREVGYNEQFF.

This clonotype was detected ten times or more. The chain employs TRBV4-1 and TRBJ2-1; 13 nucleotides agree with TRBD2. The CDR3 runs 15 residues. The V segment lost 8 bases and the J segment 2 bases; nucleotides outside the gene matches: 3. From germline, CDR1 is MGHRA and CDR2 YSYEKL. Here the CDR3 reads CASATSGGAYNEQFF. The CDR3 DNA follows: TGCGCCAGCGCAACTAGCGGGGGGGCCTACAATGAGCAGTTCTTC.

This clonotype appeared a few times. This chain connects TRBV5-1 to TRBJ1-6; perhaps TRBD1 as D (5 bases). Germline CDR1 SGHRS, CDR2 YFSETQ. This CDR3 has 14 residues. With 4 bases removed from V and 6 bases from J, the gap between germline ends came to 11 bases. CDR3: CASSPRDLNSPLHF. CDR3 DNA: TGCGCCAGCAGCCCCCGGGACCTTAATTCACCCCTCCACTTT.

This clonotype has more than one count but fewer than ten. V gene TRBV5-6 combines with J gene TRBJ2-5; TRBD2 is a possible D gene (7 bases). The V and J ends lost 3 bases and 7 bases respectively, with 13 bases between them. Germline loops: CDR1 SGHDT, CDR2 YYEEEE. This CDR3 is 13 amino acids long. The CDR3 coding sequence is TGTGCCAGCAGCTGGGGGGGGCTGCGGACCCAGTACTTC. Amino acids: CASSWGGLRTQYF.

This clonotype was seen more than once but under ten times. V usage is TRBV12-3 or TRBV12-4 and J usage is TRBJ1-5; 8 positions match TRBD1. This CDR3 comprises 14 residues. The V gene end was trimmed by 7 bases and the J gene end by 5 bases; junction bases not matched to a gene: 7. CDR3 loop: CASTQGARDQPQHF. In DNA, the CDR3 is TGTGCCAGCACTCAGGGGGCTCGGGATCAGCCCCAGCATTTT.

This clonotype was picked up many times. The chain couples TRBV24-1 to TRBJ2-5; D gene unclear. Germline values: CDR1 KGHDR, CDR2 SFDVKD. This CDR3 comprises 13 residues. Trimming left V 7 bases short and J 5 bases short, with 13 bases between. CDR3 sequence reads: CATSFWQQETQYF. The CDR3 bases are TGTGCCACCAGCTTCTGGCAGCAGGAGACCCAGTACTTC.

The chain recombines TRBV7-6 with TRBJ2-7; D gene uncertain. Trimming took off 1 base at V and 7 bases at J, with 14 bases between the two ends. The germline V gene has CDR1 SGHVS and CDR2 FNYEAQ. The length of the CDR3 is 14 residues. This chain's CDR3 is CASSLVGGVREQYF. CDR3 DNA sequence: TGTGCCAGCAGCTTAGTGGGTGGGGTAAGGGAGCAGTACTTC.

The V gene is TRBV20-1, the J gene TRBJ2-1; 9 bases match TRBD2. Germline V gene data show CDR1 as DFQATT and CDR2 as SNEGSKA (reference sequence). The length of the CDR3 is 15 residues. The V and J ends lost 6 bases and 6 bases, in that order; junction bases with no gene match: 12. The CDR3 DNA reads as TGCAGTGCGGGTCCCCGCGGGGGGGGGACCAATGAGCAGTTCTTC. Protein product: CSAGPRGGGTNEQFF.

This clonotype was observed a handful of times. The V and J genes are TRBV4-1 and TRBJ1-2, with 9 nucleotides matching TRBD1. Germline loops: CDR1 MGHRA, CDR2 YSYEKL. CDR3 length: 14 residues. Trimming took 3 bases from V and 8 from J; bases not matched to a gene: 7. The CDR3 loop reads CASSQTGGGGGYTF. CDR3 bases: TGCGCCAGCAGCCAGACAGGGGGTGGAGGAGGCTACACCTTC.

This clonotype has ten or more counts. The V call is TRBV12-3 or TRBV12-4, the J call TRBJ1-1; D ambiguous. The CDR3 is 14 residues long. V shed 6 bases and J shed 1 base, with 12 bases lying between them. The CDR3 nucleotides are TGTGCCAGCAGCCCATCGCGGTGGAACACTGAAGCTTTCTTT. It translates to CASSPSRWNTEAFF.

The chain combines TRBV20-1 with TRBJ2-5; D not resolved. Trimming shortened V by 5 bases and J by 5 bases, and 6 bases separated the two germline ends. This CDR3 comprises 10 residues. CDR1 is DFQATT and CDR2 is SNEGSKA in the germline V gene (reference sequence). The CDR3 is CSALLETQYF. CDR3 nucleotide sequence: TGCAGTGCTCTCCTGGAGACCCAGTACTTC.

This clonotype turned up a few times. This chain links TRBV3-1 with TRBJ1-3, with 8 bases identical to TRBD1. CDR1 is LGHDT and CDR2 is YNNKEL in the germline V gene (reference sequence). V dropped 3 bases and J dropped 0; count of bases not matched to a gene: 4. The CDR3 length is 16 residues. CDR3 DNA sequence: TGTGCCAGCAGCCAGGGGACAGGATACTCTGGAAACACCATATATTTT. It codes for CASSQGTGYSGNTIYF.